A selection of T cell receptor beta chains follows, all from one sample in a study of T cells in Graves' hyperthyroidism and ophthalmopathy. TCRdb fed the multiplex PCR reads into MiXCR, producing one record per CDR3 protein. Of around 190,000 distinct CDR3 sequences listed, roughly a sixth are singletons. The sample comprised blood. All receptors derive from a woman in her forties or fifties with Graves' hyperthyroidism. Each CDR3 is given with its conserved first and last residue. Each record gives: V gene, clone size, CDR3 length, D gene, J gene, CDR3 protein, CDR3 DNA. D genes are given only for firm matches. A row's size may be missing; if present it is once, few, many or a size class.

v_gene: TRBV6-2/TRBV6-3; abundance: .; len: 16; d_gene: .; j_gene: TRBJ1-2; CDR3aa: CASSWTTVPANYGYTF; CDR3nt: TGTGCCAGCAGTTGGACGACAGTCCCCGCTAACTATGGCTACACCTTC
v_gene: TRBV6-1; abundance: many; len: 13; d_gene: .; j_gene: TRBJ2-7; CDR3aa: CAISREVSYEQYF; CDR3nt: TGTGCCATCAGTAGAGAGGTGTCCTACGAGCAGTACTTC
v_gene: TRBV27; abundance: .; len: 14; d_gene: TRBD1; j_gene: TRBJ2-7; CDR3aa: CASSPPGQGHEQYF; CDR3nt: TGTGCCAGCAGTCCCCCCGGACAGGGTCACGAGCAGTACTTC
v_gene: TRBV6-1; abundance: many; len: 15; d_gene: TRBD1; j_gene: TRBJ2-1; CDR3aa: CASILGQTGGYEQFF; CDR3nt: TGTGCCAGCATTCTTGGACAGACAGGGGGGTATGAGCAGTTCTTC
v_gene: TRBV3-1; abundance: many; len: 14; d_gene: .; j_gene: TRBJ2-1; CDR3aa: CASSQVNRFNEQFF; CDR3nt: TGTGCCAGCAGCCAAGTAAACAGATTCAATGAGCAGTTCTTC
v_gene: TRBV7-9; abundance: many; len: 15; d_gene: .; j_gene: TRBJ1-1; CDR3aa: CASSFFDTTGPEAFF; CDR3nt: TGTGCCAGCAGCTTCTTTGACACCACGGGGCCTGAAGCTTTCTTT
v_gene: TRBV20-1; abundance: many; len: 13; d_gene: .; j_gene: TRBJ2-3; CDR3aa: CSARIQATDTQYF; CDR3nt: TGCAGTGCTAGAATACAGGCCACAGATACGCAGTATTTT
v_gene: TRBV3-1; abundance: many; len: 15; d_gene: TRBD2; j_gene: TRBJ2-3; CDR3aa: CASKDAGGPRNTQYF; CDR3nt: TGTGCCAGCAAGGACGCGGGAGGGCCTCGAAATACGCAGTATTTT
v_gene: TRBV11-2; abundance: few; len: 15; d_gene: TRBD1; j_gene: TRBJ1-1; CDR3aa: CASSLGGAGGTEAFF; CDR3nt: TGTGCCAGCAGCTTAGGGGGGGCAGGGGGCACTGAAGCTTTCTTT
v_gene: TRBV7-2; abundance: few; len: 14; d_gene: .; j_gene: TRBJ1-5; CDR3aa: CASSLRRSEGPQHF; CDR3nt: TGTGCCAGCAGCTTAAGACGGTCCGAGGGGCCCCAGCATTTT
v_gene: TRBV20-1; abundance: many; len: 12; d_gene: .; j_gene: TRBJ2-1; CDR3aa: CSARDKYNEQFF; CDR3nt: TGCAGTGCTAGAGATAAGTACAATGAGCAGTTCTTC
v_gene: TRBV5-1; abundance: many; len: 16; d_gene: TRBD1; j_gene: TRBJ1-1; CDR3aa: CASSTETGGVDTEAFF; CDR3nt: TGCGCCAGCAGCACGGAGACAGGGGGCGTTGACACTGAAGCTTTCTTT
v_gene: TRBV7-8; abundance: many; len: 15; d_gene: TRBD2; j_gene: TRBJ2-1; CDR3aa: CASSSSSGRGVEQFF; CDR3nt: TGTGCCAGCAGCTCCTCTAGCGGGAGAGGGGTTGAGCAGTTCTTC
v_gene: TRBV30; abundance: .; len: 17; d_gene: .; j_gene: TRBJ1-4; CDR3aa: CAWSARGIALTNEKLFF; CDR3nt: TGTGCCTGGAGTGCGAGAGGGATAGCATTGACTAATGAAAAACTGTTTTTT
v_gene: TRBV27; abundance: few; len: 15; d_gene: TRBD1; j_gene: TRBJ1-5; CDR3aa: CASSLSGTGHQPQHF; CDR3nt: TGTGCCAGCAGTTTATCCGGGACAGGGCATCAGCCCCAGCATTTT
v_gene: TRBV7-8; abundance: .; len: 17; d_gene: TRBD2; j_gene: TRBJ2-2; CDR3aa: CASRLRPGLDLSGELFF; CDR3nt: TGTGCCAGCAGGCTACGACCGGGACTAGATCTATCCGGGGAGCTGTTTTTT
v_gene: TRBV28; abundance: many; len: 17; d_gene: TRBD2; j_gene: TRBJ2-7; CDR3aa: CASSLLGTSGSSYEQYF; CDR3nt: TGTGCCAGCAGTTTATTGGGGACTAGCGGGAGCTCCTACGAGCAGTACTTC
v_gene: TRBV20-1; abundance: .; len: 13; d_gene: .; j_gene: TRBJ2-7; CDR3aa: CSARTRNSYEQYF; CDR3nt: TGCAGTGCTAGGACTAGAAATTCCTACGAGCAGTACTTC
v_gene: TRBV24-1; abundance: many; len: 15; d_gene: .; j_gene: TRBJ2-1; CDR3aa: CATSDLLLADNEQFF; CDR3nt: TGTGCCACCAGTGATTTGCTTCTCGCGGACAATGAGCAGTTCTTC
v_gene: TRBV5-1; abundance: .; len: 18; d_gene: .; j_gene: TRBJ2-6; CDR3aa: CASSFPSSRSSGANVLTF; CDR3nt: TGCGCCAGCAGCTTTCCTTCTAGCCGATCCTCTGGGGCCAACGTCCTGACTTTC
v_gene: TRBV29-1; abundance: many; len: 14; d_gene: .; j_gene: TRBJ2-1; CDR3aa: CSVDKQGGRSEQFF; CDR3nt: TGCAGCGTTGATAAGCAGGGGGGGCGGAGTGAGCAGTTCTTC
v_gene: TRBV20-1; abundance: many; len: 15; d_gene: TRBD2; j_gene: TRBJ2-2; CDR3aa: CSARELAGGVGELFF; CDR3nt: TGCAGTGCTAGAGAACTAGCGGGAGGGGTCGGGGAGCTGTTTTTT